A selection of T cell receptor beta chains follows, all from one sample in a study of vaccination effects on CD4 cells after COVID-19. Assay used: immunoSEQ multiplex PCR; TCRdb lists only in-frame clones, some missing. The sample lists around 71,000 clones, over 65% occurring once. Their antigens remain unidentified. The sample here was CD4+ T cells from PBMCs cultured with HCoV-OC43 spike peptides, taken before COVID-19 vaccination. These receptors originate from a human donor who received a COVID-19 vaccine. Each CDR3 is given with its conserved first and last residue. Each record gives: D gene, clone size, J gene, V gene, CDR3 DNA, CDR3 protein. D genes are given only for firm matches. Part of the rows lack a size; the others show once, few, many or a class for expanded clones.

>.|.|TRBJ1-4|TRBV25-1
TGTGCCAGCAGTGAATTCGGCGGGAACGAAAAACTGTTTTTT
CASSEFGGNEKLFF
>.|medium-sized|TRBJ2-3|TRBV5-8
TGTGCCTCCCCGAATAATCCGGGGGAGACAGCTAGCACAGATACGCAGTATTTT
CASPNNPGETASTDTQYF
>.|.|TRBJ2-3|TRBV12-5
TGTGCTAGTGGTTTGGGCAGGGACACAGATACGCAGTATTTT
CASGLGRDTDTQYF
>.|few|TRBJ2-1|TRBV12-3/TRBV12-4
TGTGCCAGCAGTACTCCTGGTAAGAATGAGCAGTTCTTC
CASSTPGKNEQFF
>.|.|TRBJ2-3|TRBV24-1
TGTGCCACCAGTGACTCTTCAACAGATACGCAGTATTTT
CATSDSSTDTQYF
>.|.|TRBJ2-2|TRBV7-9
TGTGCCAGCAGCTTAGTATCCGGGATTGGCACCGGGGAGCTGTTTTTT
CASSLVSGIGTGELFF
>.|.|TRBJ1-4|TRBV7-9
TGTGCCAGCAGCCCCGGGACTCATCAAGAAAAACTGTTTTTT
CASSPGTHQEKLFF
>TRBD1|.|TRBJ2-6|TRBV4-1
TGCGCCAGCAGCCCCGGGACAGGGGCAGCTGGGGCCAACGTCCTGACTTTC
CASSPGTGAAGANVLTF
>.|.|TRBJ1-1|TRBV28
TGTGCCAGCAGTTCACAGGGAGAAAGCACTGAAGCTTTCTTT
CASSSQGESTEAFF
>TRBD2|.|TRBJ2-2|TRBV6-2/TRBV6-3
TGTGCCAGCAGTTACCCCAGCCTGCGGCGGGGGGCCGAGAACACCGGGGAGCTGTTTTTT
CASSYPSLRRGAENTGELFF
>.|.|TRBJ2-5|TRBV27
TGTGCCAGCAGGTATGACAGCCAAGAGACCCAGTACTTC
CASRYDSQETQYF
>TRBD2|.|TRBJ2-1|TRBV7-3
TGTGCCAGCAGCTTAAGGGAGGGACTACAGCAGTTCTTC
CASSLREGLQQFF
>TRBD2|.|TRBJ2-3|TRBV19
TGTGCCAGCGCACCGGGACTAGCATACGATACGCAGTATTTT
CASAPGLAYDTQYF
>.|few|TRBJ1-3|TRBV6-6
TGTGCCAGCAGTCGGCCCGGACAAGGGGCGACTGGAAACACCATATATTTT
CASSRPGQGATGNTIYF
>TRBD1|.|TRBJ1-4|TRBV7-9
TGTGCCAGCAGTCAGGACAGGGGACGTGAAAAACTGTTTTTT
CASSQDRGREKLFF
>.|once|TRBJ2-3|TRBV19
TGTGCCAGTAGTCCACAGGCGACGGACACAAATACGCAGTATTTT
CASSPQATDTNTQYF
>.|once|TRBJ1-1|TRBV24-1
TGTGCCACCAGTGACCCGGGCGGGGACACTGAAGCTTTCTTT
CATSDPGGDTEAFF
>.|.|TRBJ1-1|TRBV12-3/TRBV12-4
TGTGCCAGCACCTTGCAGGGAGGCACTGAAGCTTTCTTT
CASTLQGGTEAFF
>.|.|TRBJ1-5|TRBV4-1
TGCGCCAGCAGCCAGTCGACAGCGGAAAAACCCCAGCATTTT
CASSQSTAEKPQHF
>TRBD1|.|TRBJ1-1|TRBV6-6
TGTGCCAGCAGTTACAAGACCGGGACAGGCAACACTGAAGCTTTCTTT
CASSYKTGTGNTEAFF
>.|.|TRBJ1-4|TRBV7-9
TGTGCCAGCAGCTTTGGGCAGGGATTTAATGAAAAACTGTTTTTT
CASSFGQGFNEKLFF
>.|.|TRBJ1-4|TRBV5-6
TGTGCCAGCAGCTCCGGGACTCTGACCGGGGGACTGTTTTTT
CASSSGTLTGGLFF
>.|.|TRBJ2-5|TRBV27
TGTGCCAGCAGTTTCCGGGGCGGAGAGACCCAGTACTTC
CASSFRGGETQYF
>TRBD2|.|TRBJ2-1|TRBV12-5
TGTGCTAGTGCTGGCGGGGGGCCGGGAGAGCAGTTCTTC
CASAGGGPGEQFF
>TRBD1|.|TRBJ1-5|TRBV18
TGTGCCAGCTCACCAACAGGGGTAGGTCAGCCCCAGCATTTT
CASSPTGVGQPQHF
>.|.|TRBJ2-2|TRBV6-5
TGTGCCAGCAGTTACACTTCGGCGAACACCGGGGAGCTGTTTTTT
CASSYTSANTGELFF
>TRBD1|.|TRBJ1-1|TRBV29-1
TGCAGCGGCGTTGGGACAGGGGGCGGGAACACTGAAGCTTTCTTT
CSGVGTGGGNTEAFF
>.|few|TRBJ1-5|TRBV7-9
TGTGCCAGCAGCTTAGCAGGGGGCAATCAGCCCCAGCATTTT
CASSLAGGNQPQHF
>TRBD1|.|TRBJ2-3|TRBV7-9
TGTGCCAGCAGCTACAGGGGGCAGGCAGATACGCAGTATTTT
CASSYRGQADTQYF
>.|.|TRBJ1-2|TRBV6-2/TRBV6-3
TGTGCCAGCAGTTACTCGGCAGGTCCGTGGTACACCTTC
CASSYSAGPWYTF
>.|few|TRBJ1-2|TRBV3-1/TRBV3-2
TGTGCCAGCAGCCGCTCCGGGACGGAAGCTAACTATGGCTACACCTTC
CASSRSGTEANYGYTF
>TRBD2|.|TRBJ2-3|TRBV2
TGTGCCAGCAGTATGCGGGGGACCAAAGGGGATACGCAGTATTTT
CASSMRGTKGDTQYF
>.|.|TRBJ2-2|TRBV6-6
TGTGCCAGCAAGACAACGAACACCGGGGAGCTGTTTTTT
CASKTTNTGELFF
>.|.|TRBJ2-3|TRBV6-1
TGTGCCAGCAGTGGTGGACAGTCAGTCCTAAAAGATACGCAGTATTTT
CASSGGQSVLKDTQYF
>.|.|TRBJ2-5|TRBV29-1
TGCAGCGTTGAAGTAGGGACGGGACAAGAGACCCAGTACTTC
CSVEVGTGQETQYF
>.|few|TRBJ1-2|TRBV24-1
TGTGCCACCAGTGCTGAGGGTCTGTTGGGCTACACCTTC
CATSAEGLLGYTF
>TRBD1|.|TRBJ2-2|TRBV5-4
TGTGCCAGCAGCGAGGGGACAGCTAACACCGGGGAGCTGTTTTTT
CASSEGTANTGELFF